The clone carrying this T cell receptor (beta chain) was seen a handful of times. Its target is not known. These data belong to a study of cytomegalovirus exposure and HLA in healthy donors. General observations from the study: Some TCR beta chains (approximately 180 of them) were listed as cytomegalovirus-associated. Association of a missense DCLRE1C variant with TCR beta V- and J-gene trimming was reported in a later analysis.

The PCR employed 60 Vbeta primers together with 13 Jbeta primers. Assay: immunoSEQ multiplex PCR; the TCRdb copy retains only in-frame clones and omits some. In the table there are over 110,000 clones, less than 85% of which are singletons. The receptor's source is a woman aged 45-65 years in good health and CMV-seropositive. The source material was PBMCs.

The CDR3 reads CAIRAGGAGDSPLHF. CDR3 sequence (DNA): TGTGCCATCAGGGCAGGGGGCGCAGGTGATTCACCCCTCCACTTT. The rearrangement joins TRBV10-3 to TRBJ1-6; TRBD1 agrees at 8 bases. The CDR3 is 15 residues long. In germline, CDR1 is ENHRY, CDR2 SYGVKD. Losses at the gene ends were 6 bases for V and 8 bases for J; bases not matched to a gene: 9.